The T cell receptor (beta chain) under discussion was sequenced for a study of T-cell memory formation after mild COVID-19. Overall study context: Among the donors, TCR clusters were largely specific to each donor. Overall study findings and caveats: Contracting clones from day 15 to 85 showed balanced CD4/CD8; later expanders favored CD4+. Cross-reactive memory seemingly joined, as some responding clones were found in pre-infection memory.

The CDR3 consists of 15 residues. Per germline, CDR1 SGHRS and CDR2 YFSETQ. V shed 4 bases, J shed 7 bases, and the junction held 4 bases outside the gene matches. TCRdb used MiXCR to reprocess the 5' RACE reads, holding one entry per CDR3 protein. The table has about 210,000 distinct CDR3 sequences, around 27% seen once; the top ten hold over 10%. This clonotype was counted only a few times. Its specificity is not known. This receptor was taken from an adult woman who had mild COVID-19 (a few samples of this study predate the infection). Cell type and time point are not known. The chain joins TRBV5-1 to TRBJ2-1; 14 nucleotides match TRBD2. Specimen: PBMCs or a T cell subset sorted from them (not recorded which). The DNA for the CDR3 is TGCGCCAGCAGCGCGGGGACTAGCGGGAGTAATGAGCAGTTCTTC. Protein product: CASSAGTSGSNEQFF.